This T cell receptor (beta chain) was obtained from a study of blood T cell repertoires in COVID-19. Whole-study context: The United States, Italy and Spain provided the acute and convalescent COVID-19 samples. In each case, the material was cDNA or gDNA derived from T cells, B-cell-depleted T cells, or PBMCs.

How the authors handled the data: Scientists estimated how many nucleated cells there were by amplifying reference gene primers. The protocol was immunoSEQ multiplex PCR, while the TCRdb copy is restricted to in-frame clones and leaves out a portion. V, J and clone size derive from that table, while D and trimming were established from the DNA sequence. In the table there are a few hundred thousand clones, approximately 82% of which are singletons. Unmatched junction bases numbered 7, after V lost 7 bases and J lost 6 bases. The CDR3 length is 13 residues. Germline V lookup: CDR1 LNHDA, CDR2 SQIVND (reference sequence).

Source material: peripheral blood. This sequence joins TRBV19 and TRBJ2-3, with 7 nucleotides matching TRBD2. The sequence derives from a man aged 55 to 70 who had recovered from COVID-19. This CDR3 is CASTPGGTDTQYF. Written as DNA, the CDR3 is TGTGCCAGTACACCGGGGGGTACGGATACGCAGTATTTT. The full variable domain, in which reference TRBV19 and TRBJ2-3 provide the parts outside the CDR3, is DGGITQSPKYLFRKEGQNVTLSCEQNLNHDAMYWYRQDPGQGLRLIYYSQIVNDFQKGDIAEGYSVSREKKESFPLTVTSAQKNPTAFYLCASTPGGTDTQYFGPGTRLTVL.